This is a list of T cell receptor beta chains from one sample in a study of neoadjuvant anti-PD-1 for oral cavity cancer. Libraries were prepared by immunoSEQ multiplex PCR; TCRdb keeps only in-frame clonotypes and omits some of them. Among fewer than 90,000 clones listed, about 88% were seen once. This specimen was PBMCs, taken after nivolumab (anti-PD-1) treatment. Receptors originate from a person aged 35-79 years with oral cavity squamous cell carcinoma. The conserved cysteine and the conserved F or W are not part of the CDR3 here. The D gene is left open where the match is weak.

v_call: TRBV5-6; d_call: TRBD2; cdr3_length: 13; j_call: TRBJ2-1; cdr3_aa: ASSLGAGVGYEQF
v_call: TRBV7-6; d_call: .; cdr3_length: 12; j_call: TRBJ2-2; cdr3_aa: ASSRDGSTGELF
v_call: TRBV5-1; d_call: .; cdr3_length: 12; j_call: TRBJ2-7; cdr3_aa: ASSPVASVAEQY
v_call: TRBV29-1; d_call: .; cdr3_length: 9; j_call: TRBJ2-7; cdr3_aa: SVVGGDEQY
v_call: TRBV6-5; d_call: .; cdr3_length: 14; j_call: TRBJ2-3; cdr3_aa: ASSYSSGLSTDTQY
v_call: TRBV27; d_call: .; cdr3_length: 13; j_call: TRBJ2-7; cdr3_aa: ASSFALSVRGEQY
v_call: TRBV19; d_call: .; cdr3_length: 12; j_call: TRBJ2-2; cdr3_aa: ASSSGQNTGELF
v_call: TRBV2; d_call: .; cdr3_length: 11; j_call: TRBJ2-2; cdr3_aa: ASSGQITGELF
v_call: TRBV18; d_call: TRBD1; cdr3_length: 15; j_call: TRBJ1-4; cdr3_aa: ASSPPNPGQGNEKLF
v_call: TRBV2; d_call: TRBD2; cdr3_length: 13; j_call: TRBJ2-5; cdr3_aa: ASNERGEREETQY
v_call: TRBV5-1; d_call: .; cdr3_length: 11; j_call: TRBJ2-5; cdr3_aa: ASSLDPQETQY
v_call: TRBV5-1; d_call: .; cdr3_length: 12; j_call: TRBJ1-4; cdr3_aa: ASSSQGLGEKLF
v_call: TRBV19; d_call: TRBD2; cdr3_length: 13; j_call: TRBJ2-3; cdr3_aa: ASSITRGRTDTQY
v_call: TRBV7-9; d_call: .; cdr3_length: 14; j_call: TRBJ2-3; cdr3_aa: ASSHQGRDPTDTQY
v_call: TRBV6-5; d_call: TRBD1; cdr3_length: 14; j_call: TRBJ1-1; cdr3_aa: ASSYSRTGLRTEAF
v_call: TRBV6-6; d_call: TRBD1; cdr3_length: 13; j_call: TRBJ1-4; cdr3_aa: ASSLSQGVREKLF
v_call: TRBV6-5; d_call: TRBD1; cdr3_length: 10; j_call: TRBJ1-1; cdr3_aa: ASTGTGFEAF
v_call: TRBV28; d_call: TRBD2; cdr3_length: 15; j_call: TRBJ2-1; cdr3_aa: ASSAGTSGTRAIEQF
v_call: TRBV7-6; d_call: .; cdr3_length: 15; j_call: TRBJ2-1; cdr3_aa: ASSLASPPLAYNEQF
v_call: TRBV19; d_call: .; cdr3_length: 12; j_call: TRBJ2-2; cdr3_aa: ASRINTNTGELF
v_call: TRBV6-6; d_call: .; cdr3_length: 12; j_call: TRBJ2-7; cdr3_aa: ASSYNDRIYEQY
v_call: TRBV27; d_call: TRBD2; cdr3_length: 14; j_call: TRBJ2-7; cdr3_aa: ASGPSSASGRVVQY
v_call: TRBV5-6; d_call: TRBD1; cdr3_length: 15; j_call: TRBJ2-2; cdr3_aa: ASSLANRGQGTGELF
v_call: TRBV14; d_call: TRBD1; cdr3_length: 11; j_call: TRBJ1-5; cdr3_aa: ASSLTGALPQH
v_call: TRBV6-5; d_call: .; cdr3_length: 14; j_call: TRBJ1-3; cdr3_aa: ASSYRGEGTGNTIY
v_call: TRBV10-2; d_call: .; cdr3_length: 12; j_call: TRBJ1-5; cdr3_aa: ASSEDRRNQPQH
v_call: TRBV28; d_call: TRBD1; cdr3_length: 13; j_call: TRBJ1-5; cdr3_aa: ASSLTGQGIQPQH